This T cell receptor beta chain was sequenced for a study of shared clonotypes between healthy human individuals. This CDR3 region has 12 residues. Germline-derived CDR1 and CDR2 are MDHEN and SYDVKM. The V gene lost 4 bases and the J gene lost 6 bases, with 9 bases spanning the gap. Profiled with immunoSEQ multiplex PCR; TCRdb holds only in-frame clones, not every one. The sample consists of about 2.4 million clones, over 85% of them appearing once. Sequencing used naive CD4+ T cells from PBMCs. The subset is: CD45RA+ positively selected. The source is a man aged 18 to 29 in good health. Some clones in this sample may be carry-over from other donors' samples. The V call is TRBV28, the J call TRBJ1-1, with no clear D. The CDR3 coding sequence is TGTGCCAGCAGTTCCCAAACTGCTGAAGCTTTCTTT. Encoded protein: CASSSQTAEAFF.